These T cell receptor beta chains were read from a single sample in a study of blood T cells in healthy people across ages. TCRdb ran MiXCR on the 5' RACE reads and lists one entry per CDR3 protein. The repertoire holds around 1,600,000 distinct CDR3 sequences, 40% to 45% seen once, with less than 5% in the top ten. Material for sequencing was blood. All receptors derive from a young woman in good health. The CDR3 runs from the conserved cysteine through the conserved F or W. A D gene is named only where the DNA matches it firmly.

v_gene	j_gene	d_gene	CDR3aa
TRBV7-2	TRBJ2-2	-	CASRKTSNTGELFF
TRBV28	TRBJ1-2	-	CASTRTMNYGYTF
TRBV12-3/TRBV12-4	TRBJ1-6	-	CASSSPPNPLHF
TRBV10-3	TRBJ2-3	-	CAISESNGDTQYF
TRBV7-9	TRBJ1-1	-	CASSQRRDEAFF
TRBV6-2/TRBV6-3	TRBJ2-7	TRBD2	CASRAGTSGGWRSDEQYF
TRBV28	-	TRBD2	CASRLGLAGIPSYNEQYF
TRBV9	TRBJ2-7	-	CASSNSLTYEQYF
TRBV7-6	TRBJ2-1	TRBD1	CASSSAGGFNEQFF
TRBV11-2	TRBJ2-3	-	CASSLMGGTLDTQYF
TRBV29-1	TRBJ2-7	TRBD2	CSVGGGSPYEQYF
TRBV2	TRBJ2-2	-	CASSETATYTGELFF
TRBV10-3	-	-	CAIRLGLRDETQYF
TRBV28	TRBJ2-7	TRBD1	CASSVRDREFYEQYF
TRBV6-1	TRBJ2-1	-	CASSDPLEQFF
TRBV6-2/TRBV6-3	TRBJ1-5	TRBD1	CASRGTGVCNQPQHF
TRBV18	TRBJ2-1	-	CASSRYGPSYEQFF
TRBV30	TRBJ2-5	TRBD1	CAGQGVGEETQYF
TRBV2	TRBJ1-1	-	CASSESRPTNTEAFF
TRBV11-2	TRBJ1-2	TRBD1	CASSFPTGTGIRYGYTF
TRBV7-9	TRBJ1-4	-	CASSGRGRLTNEKLFF
TRBV7-2	TRBJ2-2	-	CASSFFVKRELFF
TRBV20-1	TRBJ1-4	TRBD1	CSARTGRTNEKLFF
TRBV6-2/TRBV6-3	TRBJ1-2	TRBD1	CACRTMGQNYGYTF
TRBV14	TRBJ2-6	-	CASSLRAFSGANVLTF
TRBV10-3	TRBJ1-2	-	CAISQTPLYGYTF
TRBV29-1	-	TRBD2	CSVMSGIPNEQYF
TRBV7-9	TRBJ1-4	-	CASSLPKRSPGSNEKLFF
TRBV20-1	TRBJ2-5	-	CSARADKKETQYF
TRBV7-2	TRBJ1-5	-	CASSFGTGRVQPQHF
TRBV9	TRBJ2-1	-	CASSSRVPNEQFF
TRBV4-2	TRBJ2-3	TRBD2	CASSQLAGASDTQYF
TRBV4-3	TRBJ1-5	-	CASSQELEGMQPQHF